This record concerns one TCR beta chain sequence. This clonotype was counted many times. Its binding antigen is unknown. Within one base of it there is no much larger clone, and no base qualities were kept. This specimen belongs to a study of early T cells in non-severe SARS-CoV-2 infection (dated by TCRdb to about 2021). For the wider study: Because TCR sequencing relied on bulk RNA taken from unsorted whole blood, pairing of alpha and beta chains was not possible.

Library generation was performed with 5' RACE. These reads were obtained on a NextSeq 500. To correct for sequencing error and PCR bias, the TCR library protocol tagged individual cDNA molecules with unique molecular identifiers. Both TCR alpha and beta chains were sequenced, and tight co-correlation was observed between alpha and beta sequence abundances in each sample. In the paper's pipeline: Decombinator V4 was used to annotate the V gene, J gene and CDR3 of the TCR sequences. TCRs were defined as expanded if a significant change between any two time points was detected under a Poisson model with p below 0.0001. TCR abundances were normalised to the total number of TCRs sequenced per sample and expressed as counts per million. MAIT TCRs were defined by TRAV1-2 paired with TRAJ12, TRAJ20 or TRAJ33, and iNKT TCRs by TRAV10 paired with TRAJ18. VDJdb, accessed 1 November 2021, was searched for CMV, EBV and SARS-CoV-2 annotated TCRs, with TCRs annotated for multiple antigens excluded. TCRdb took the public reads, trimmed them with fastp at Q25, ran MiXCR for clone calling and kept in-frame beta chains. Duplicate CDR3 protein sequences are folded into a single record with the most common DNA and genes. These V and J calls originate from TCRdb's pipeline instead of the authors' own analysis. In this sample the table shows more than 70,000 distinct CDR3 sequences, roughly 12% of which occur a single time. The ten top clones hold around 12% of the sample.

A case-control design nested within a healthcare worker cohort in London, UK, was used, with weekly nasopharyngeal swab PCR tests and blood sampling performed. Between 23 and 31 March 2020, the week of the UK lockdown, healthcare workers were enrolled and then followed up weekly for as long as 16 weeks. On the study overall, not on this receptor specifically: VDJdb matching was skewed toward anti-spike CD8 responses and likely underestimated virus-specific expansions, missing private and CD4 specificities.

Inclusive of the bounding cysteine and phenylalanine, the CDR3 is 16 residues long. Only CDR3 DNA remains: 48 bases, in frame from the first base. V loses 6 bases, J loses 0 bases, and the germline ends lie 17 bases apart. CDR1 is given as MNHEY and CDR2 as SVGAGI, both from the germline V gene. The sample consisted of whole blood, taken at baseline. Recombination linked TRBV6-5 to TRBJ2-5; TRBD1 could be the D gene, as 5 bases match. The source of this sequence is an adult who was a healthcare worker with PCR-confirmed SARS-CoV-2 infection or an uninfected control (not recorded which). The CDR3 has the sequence CASSSQHQGNQETQYF. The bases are TGTGCCAGCAGCTCGCAACATCAGGGAAACCAAGAGACCCAGTACTTC.